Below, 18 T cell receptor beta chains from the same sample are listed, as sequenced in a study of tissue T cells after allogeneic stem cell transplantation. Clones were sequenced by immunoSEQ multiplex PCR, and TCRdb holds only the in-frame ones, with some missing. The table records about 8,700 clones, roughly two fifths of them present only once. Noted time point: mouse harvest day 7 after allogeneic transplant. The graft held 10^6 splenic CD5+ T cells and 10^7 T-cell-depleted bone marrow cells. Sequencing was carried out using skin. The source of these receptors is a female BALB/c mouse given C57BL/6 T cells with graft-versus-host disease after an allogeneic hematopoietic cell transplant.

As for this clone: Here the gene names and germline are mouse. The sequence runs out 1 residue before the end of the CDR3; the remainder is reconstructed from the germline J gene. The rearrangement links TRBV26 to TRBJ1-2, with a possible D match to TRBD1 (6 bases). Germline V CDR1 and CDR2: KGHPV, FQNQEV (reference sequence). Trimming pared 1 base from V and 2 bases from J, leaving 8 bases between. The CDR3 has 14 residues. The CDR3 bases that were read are TGTGCCAGCAGTCTGTGGGGGGGCAACTCCGACTACACC. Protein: CASSLWGGNSDYT. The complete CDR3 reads CASSLWGGNSDYTF.

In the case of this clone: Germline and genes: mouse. CDR3 DNA (partial): TGTGCCAGCAGTCTGCCGGGACAGGGACACTCCGACTACACC. This encodes CASSLPGQGHSDYT. The full-length CDR3 reads as CASSLPGQGHSDYTF. The rearrangement links TRBV26 to TRBJ1-2, with 9 nucleotides matching TRBD1. The read falls 1 residue short of the CDR3 end, and the missing part is taken from the germline J gene. The V and J ends lost 2 bases and 3 bases, in that order; junction bases with no gene match: 4. Germline V gives CDR1 KGHPV, CDR2 FQNQEV (reference sequence). CDR3 length: 15 residues.

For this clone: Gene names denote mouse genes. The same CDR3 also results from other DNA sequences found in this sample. CDR3 region: CASSLGNTGQLYF. The sequenced part of the CDR3 DNA is TGTGCCAGCAGTCTGGGGAACACCGGGCAGCTCTAC. The chain uses TRBV26 and TRBJ2-2, with D hard to call. Read coverage stops 1 residue before the CDR3 terminus; the germline J gene supplies the remainder. This CDR3 has 13 residues. V shed 2 bases and J shed 2 bases, with 3 bases lying between them. The germline V gene encodes CDR1 KGHPV and CDR2 FQNQEV (reference sequence).

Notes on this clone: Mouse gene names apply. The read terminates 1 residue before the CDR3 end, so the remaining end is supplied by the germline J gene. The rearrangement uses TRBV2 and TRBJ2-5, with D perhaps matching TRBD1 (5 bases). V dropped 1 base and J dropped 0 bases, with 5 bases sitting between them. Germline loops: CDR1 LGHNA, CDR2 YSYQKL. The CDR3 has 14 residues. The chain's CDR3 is CASSQGTNQDTQYF. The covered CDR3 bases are TGTGCCAGCAGCCAAGGGACAAACCAAGACACCCAGTAC.

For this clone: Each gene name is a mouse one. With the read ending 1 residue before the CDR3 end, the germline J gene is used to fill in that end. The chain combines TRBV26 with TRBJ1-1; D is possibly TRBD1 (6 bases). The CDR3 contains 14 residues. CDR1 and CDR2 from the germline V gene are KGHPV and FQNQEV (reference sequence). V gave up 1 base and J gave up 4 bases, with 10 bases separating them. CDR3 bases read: TGTGCCAGCAGTCTGTACAGGGCGGTCACAGAAGTCTTC. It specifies CASSLYRAVTEVF. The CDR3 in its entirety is CASSLYRAVTEVFF.

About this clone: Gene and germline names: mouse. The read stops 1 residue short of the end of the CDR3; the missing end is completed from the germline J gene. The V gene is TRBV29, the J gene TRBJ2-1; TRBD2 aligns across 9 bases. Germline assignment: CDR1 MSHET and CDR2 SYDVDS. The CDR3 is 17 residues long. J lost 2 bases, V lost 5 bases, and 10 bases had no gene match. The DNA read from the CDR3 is TGTGCTAGCAGTCCCCGCCACTGGGGGGCTTACTATGCTGAGCAGTTC. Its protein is CASSPRHWGAYYAEQF. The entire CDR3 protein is CASSPRHWGAYYAEQFF.

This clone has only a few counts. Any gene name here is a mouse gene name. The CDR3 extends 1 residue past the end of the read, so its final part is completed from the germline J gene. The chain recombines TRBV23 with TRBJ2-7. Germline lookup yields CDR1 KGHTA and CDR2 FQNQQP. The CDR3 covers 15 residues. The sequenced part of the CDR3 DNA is TGCTCCAGCAGTCAATCCCGGGGGCGCACCTATGAACAGTAC. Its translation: CSSSQSRGRTYEQY. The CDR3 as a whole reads CSSSQSRGRTYEQYF.

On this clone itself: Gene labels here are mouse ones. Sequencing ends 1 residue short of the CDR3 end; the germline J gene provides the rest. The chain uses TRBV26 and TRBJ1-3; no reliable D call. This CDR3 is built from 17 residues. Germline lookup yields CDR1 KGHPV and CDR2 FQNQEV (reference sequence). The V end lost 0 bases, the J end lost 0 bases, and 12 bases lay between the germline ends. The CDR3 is CASSLSVTTYSGNTLYF. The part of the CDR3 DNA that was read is TGTGCCAGCAGTCTGTCGGTTACAACATATTCTGGAAATACGCTCTAT.

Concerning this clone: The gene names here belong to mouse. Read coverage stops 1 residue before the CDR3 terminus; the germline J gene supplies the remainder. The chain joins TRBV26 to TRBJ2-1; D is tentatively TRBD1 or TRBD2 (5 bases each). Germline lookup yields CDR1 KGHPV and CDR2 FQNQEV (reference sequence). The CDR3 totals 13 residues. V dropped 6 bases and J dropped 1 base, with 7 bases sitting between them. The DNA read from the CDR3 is TGTGCCAGCAGCGGGGACAACTATGCTGAGCAGTTC. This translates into CASSGDNYAEQF. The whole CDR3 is CASSGDNYAEQFF.

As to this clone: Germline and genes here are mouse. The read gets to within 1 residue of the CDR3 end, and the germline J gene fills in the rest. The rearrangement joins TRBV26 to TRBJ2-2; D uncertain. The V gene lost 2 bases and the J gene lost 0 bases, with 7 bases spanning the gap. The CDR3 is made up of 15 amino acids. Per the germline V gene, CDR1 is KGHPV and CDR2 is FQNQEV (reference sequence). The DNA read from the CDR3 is TGTGCCAGCAGTCTGGGACGGGCAAACACCGGGCAGCTCTAC. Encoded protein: CASSLGRANTGQLY. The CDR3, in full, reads CASSLGRANTGQLYF. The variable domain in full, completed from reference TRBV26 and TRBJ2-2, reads NSKVIQTPRYLVKGQGQKAKMRCIPEKGHPVVFWYQQNKNNEFKFLINFQNQEVLQQIDMTEKRFSAECPSNSPCSLEIQSSEAGDSALYLCASSLGRANTGQLYFGEGSKLTVL.

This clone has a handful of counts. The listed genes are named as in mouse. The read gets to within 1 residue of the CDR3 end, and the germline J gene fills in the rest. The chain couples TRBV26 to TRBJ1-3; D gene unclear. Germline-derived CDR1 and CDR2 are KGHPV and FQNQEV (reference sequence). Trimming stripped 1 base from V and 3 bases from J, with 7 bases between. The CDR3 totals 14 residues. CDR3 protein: CASSLFGDGNTLYF. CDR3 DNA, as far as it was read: TGTGCCAGCAGTCTGTTTGGGGATGGAAATACGCTCTAT. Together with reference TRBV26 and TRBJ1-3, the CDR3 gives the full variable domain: NSKVIQTPRYLVKGQGQKAKMRCIPEKGHPVVFWYQQNKNNEFKFLINFQNQEVLQQIDMTEKRFSAECPSNSPCSLEIQSSEAGDSALYLCASSLFGDGNTLYFGEGSRLIVV.

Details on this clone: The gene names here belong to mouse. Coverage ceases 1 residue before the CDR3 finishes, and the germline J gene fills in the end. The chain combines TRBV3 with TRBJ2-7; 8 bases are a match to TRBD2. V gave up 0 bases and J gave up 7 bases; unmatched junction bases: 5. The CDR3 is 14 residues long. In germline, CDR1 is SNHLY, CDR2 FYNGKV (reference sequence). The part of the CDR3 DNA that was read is TGTGCCAGCAGCTTAGCAGGGGGGGCGAGGGAACAGTAC. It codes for CASSLAGGAREQY. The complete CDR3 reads CASSLAGGAREQYF.

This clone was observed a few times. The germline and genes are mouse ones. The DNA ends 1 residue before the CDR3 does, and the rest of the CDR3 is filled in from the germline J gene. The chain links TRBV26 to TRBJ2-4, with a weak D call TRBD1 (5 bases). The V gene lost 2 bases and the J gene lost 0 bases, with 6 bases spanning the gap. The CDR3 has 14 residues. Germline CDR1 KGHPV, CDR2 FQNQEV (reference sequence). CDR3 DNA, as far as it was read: TGTGCCAGCAGTCTGCGGACAAGTCAAAACACCTTGTAC. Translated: CASSLRTSQNTLY. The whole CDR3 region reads CASSLRTSQNTLYF.

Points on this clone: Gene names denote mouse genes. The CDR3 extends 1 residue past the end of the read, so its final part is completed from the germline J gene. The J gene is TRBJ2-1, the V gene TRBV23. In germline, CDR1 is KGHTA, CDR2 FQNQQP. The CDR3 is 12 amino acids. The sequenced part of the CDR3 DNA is TGCTCCAGCGACCGTAACTATGCTGAGCAGTTC. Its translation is CSSDRNYAEQF. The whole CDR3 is CSSDRNYAEQFF.

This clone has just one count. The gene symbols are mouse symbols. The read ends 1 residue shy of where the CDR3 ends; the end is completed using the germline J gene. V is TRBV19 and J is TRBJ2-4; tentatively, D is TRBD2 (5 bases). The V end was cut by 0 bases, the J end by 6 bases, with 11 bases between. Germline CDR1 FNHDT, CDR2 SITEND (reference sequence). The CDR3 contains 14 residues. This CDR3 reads CASSIVGRGNTLYF. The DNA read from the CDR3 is TGTGCCAGCAGTATAGTGGGGAGAGGGAACACCTTGTAC.

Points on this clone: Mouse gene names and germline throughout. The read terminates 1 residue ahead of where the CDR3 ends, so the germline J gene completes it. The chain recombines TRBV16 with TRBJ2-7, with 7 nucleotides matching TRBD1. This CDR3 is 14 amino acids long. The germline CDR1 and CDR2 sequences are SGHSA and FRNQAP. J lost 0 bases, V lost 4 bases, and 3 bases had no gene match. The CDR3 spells CASSSQGSSYEQYF. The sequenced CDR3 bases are TGTGCAAGCAGCTCACAGGGGAGCTCCTATGAACAGTAC.

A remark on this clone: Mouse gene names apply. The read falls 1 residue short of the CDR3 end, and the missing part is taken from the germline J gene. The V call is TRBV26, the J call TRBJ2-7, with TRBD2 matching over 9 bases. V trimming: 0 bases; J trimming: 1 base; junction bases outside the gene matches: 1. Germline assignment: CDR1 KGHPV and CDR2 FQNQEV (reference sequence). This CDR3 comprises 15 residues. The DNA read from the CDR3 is TGTGCCAGCAGTCTGTCAACTGGGGGGTCCTATGAACAGTAC. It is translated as CASSLSTGGSYEQY. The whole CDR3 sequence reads CASSLSTGGSYEQYF.

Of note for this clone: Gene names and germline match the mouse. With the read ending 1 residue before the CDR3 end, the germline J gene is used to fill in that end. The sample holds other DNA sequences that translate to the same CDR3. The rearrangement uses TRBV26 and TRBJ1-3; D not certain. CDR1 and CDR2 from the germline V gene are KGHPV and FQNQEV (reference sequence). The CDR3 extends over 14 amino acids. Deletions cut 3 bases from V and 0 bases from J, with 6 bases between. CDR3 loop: CASSLGLSGNTLYF. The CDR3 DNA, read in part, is TGTGCCAGCAGTCTCGGCCTTTCTGGAAATACGCTCTAT.